The 26 T cell receptor beta chains presented below share a single source sample, sequenced in a study of siplizumab effects on memory and regulatory T cells. Data came from immunoSEQ multiplex PCR; TCRdb stores just in-frame clones and leaves some out. This sample carries about 120,000 clones, 80% to 95% of them seen once, and the ten largest clones take roughly 0.16%. Sample: non-Treg CD4+ T cells sorted from blood. These receptors were obtained from a human donor in good health.

This chain links TRBV5-4 with TRBJ2-2; possibly TRBD1 for D (5 bases). Germline V lookup: CDR1 SGHNT, CDR2 YYREEE (reference sequence). The CDR3 consists of 14 residues. The V end lost 1 base, the J end lost 7 bases, and 11 bases lay between the germline ends. In DNA, the CDR3 is TGTGCCAGCAGCTTGTCAGGGAAAGGCGGGGAGCTGTTTTTT. Its translation: CASSLSGKGGELFF.

V usage is TRBV4-1 and J usage is TRBJ2-7; D is ambiguous. CDR3 size: 15 residues. Germline CDR1 MGHRA, CDR2 YSYEKL. Between the trimmed V and J ends, which lost 2 bases and 3 bases, there was a span of 14 bases. The CDR3 spells CASSQSLRRGYEQYF. The CDR3 nucleotides read TGCGCCAGCAGCCAATCGCTCAGGCGTGGCTACGAGCAGTACTTC.

The chain employs TRBV28 and TRBJ2-6; D unclear. This CDR3 has 15 amino acids. CDR1 is MDHEN, CDR2 SYDVKM, per germline. V was cut by 7 bases and J by 0 bases, with 10 bases left in between. The CDR3 DNA follows: TGTGCCAGCACTCCCTCCAGCTCTGGGGCCAACGTCCTGACTTTC. This encodes CASTPSSSGANVLTF.

The CDR3 nucleotides read TGTGCCAGCTACTCCAGGACAGGGTCATACGAGCAGTACTTC. Amino acids: CASYSRTGSYEQYF. The rearrangement links TRBV5-4 to TRBJ2-7; 8 nucleotides line up with TRBD1. Germline V lookup: CDR1 SGHNT, CDR2 YYREEE (reference sequence). V was pared by 7 bases and J by 4 bases, with 10 bases of the junction left unmatched. The CDR3 length is 14 residues.

The CDR3 DNA follows: TGTGCCAGCAGTTTCGGGGTGGAAGATACGCAGTATTTT. Translated: CASSFGVEDTQYF. The gene calls are TRBV28 and TRBJ2-3; TRBD2 is a possible D gene (5 bases). The CDR3 spans 13 residues. V shed 3 bases and J shed 5 bases, with 9 bases lying between them. Germline CDR1 reads MDHEN; CDR2 reads SYDVKM.

This chain connects TRBV5-4 to TRBJ1-2, with D uncertain. With 0 bases removed from V and 2 bases from J, the gap between germline ends came to 8 bases. This CDR3 is 14 amino acids long. Per the germline V gene, CDR1 is SGHNT and CDR2 is YYREEE (reference sequence). CDR3 DNA sequence: TGTGCCAGCAGCTTGGAAGTTATAAACTATGGCTACACCTTC. This sequence encodes CASSLEVINYGYTF.

This chain joins TRBV7-2 and TRBJ2-2, with no clear D. CDR3 length: 15 amino acids. The V end was cut by 3 bases, the J end by 1 base, with 9 bases between. Germline CDR1 reads SGHTA; CDR2 reads FQGNSA. CDR3 sequence (DNA): TGTGCCAGCAGCTTCGGGCCTGGGAACACCGGGGAGCTGTTTTTT. It translates to CASSFGPGNTGELFF. The full variable domain, with the rest looked up from reference TRBV7-2 and TRBJ2-2, is GAGVSQSPSNKVTEKGKDVELRCDPISGHTALYWYRQSLGQGLEFLIYFQGNSAPDKSGLPSDRFSAERTGGSVSTLTIQRTQQEDSAVYLCASSFGPGNTGELFFGEGSRLTVL.

CDR3 sequence reads: CASRSGGPYNEQFF. CDR3 nucleotides: TGTGCCAGCAGATCGGGGGGACCTTACAATGAGCAGTTCTTC. The genes are TRBV6-6 and TRBJ2-1; 7 bases match TRBD2. Per the germline V gene, CDR1 is MNHNY and CDR2 is SVGAGI (reference sequence). The V segment lost 6 bases and the J segment 4 bases; nucleotides outside the gene matches: 6. The CDR3 sequence is 14 residues long.

The chain uses TRBV5-1 and TRBJ2-1; no definite D call. This CDR3 spans 15 amino acids. The V end was cut by 7 bases, the J end by 5 bases, with 19 bases between. CDR1 and CDR2 from the germline V gene are SGHRS and YFSETQ. In nucleotides, the CDR3 is TGCGCCAGCCGCCCTAGGCTGGCTGACCACAATGAGCAGTTCTTC. Protein sequence: CASRPRLADHNEQFF.

Here the CDR3 DNA reads TGTGCCAGCAGCCAAGATTCCCCGGGAGGAAATTCACCCCTCCACTTT. It yields the protein CASSQDSPGGNSPLHF. This sequence joins TRBV4-2 and TRBJ1-6; D is undetermined. Germline V gene lookup returns CDR1 LGHNA and CDR2 YNFKEQ. Trimming took off 0 bases at V and 7 bases at J, with 13 bases between the two ends. This CDR3 has 16 amino acids.

This chain uses TRBV29-1 with TRBJ2-2; perhaps TRBD2 as D (6 bases). Trimming took 6 bases from V and 4 from J, leaving 15 bases between them. The germline V gene has CDR1 SQVTM and CDR2 ANQGSEA. This CDR3 has 14 amino acids. The CDR3 region has the DNA TGCAGCGTCGACGAACTAGCTGGCACCGGGGAGCTGTTTTTT. It yields the protein CSVDELAGTGELFF.

The chain is built from TRBV11-2 and TRBJ1-1; D gene uncertain. Trimming pared 5 bases from V and 0 bases from J, leaving 10 bases between. Per the germline V gene, CDR1 is SGHAT and CDR2 is FQNNGV. This CDR3 has 14 residues. CDR3 in DNA: TGTGCCAGCAGCCCTTCGACTGTGAACACTGAAGCTTTCTTT. Translation: CASSPSTVNTEAFF.

V and J are TRBV25-1 and TRBJ2-7; D not resolved. This CDR3 has 15 amino acids. V was clipped by 1 base and J by 2 bases, with 12 bases between them. Germline loops: CDR1 MGHDK, CDR2 SYGVNS. CDR3 in DNA: TGTGCCAGCAGTGAATCGGCCCGCATGGCCTACGAGCAGTACTTC. Encoded protein: CASSESARMAYEQYF.

In DNA, the CDR3 is TGTGCCAGCTCACCATCTCGTGAAAAACTGTTTTTT. Translation gives CASSPSREKLFF. J is TRBJ1-4 and V is TRBV18; D gene unclear. The germline gives CDR1 KGHSH, CDR2 LQKENI. CDR3 length: 12 amino acids. V lost 2 bases to trimming and J lost 7 bases, with 5 bases between them.

The chain combines TRBV5-4 with TRBJ2-3; TRBD1 matches 9 bases. Germline CDR1 reads SGHNT; CDR2 reads YYREEE (reference sequence). CDR3 length: 14 amino acids. J gave up 5 bases and V 4 bases, and 5 bases lay outside the gene matches. CDR3 loop: CASSPGTGRDTQYF. The CDR3, as DNA: TGTGCCAGCAGCCCAGGGACAGGGAGAGATACGCAGTATTTT.

The J gene is TRBJ1-5, the V gene TRBV19, with D perhaps TRBD1 (5 bases). The CDR3 is 15 residues long. V lost 5 bases, J lost 3 bases, and 14 bases lay in between. Germline lookup yields CDR1 LNHDA and CDR2 SQIVND (reference sequence). This CDR3 reads CASSSGPEINQPQHF. CDR3 coding DNA: TGTGCCAGTAGTTCGGGACCGGAAATCAATCAGCCCCAGCATTTT.

In this sample, this clone turned up once. The genes are TRBV19 and TRBJ2-2; D might be TRBD1 or TRBD2, each matching 5 bases. The germline V gene encodes CDR1 LNHDA and CDR2 SQIVND (reference sequence). With 5 bases removed from V and 1 base from J, the gap between germline ends came to 17 bases. The CDR3 length is 17 residues. The DNA of the CDR3 is TGTGCCAGTAGTCCCCTTCCGGGACGGAAGAACACCGGGGAGCTGTTTTTT. It translates to CASSPLPGRKNTGELFF. Full variable domain (outside the CDR3, taken from reference TRBV19 and TRBJ2-2): DGGITQSPKYLFRKEGQNVTLSCEQNLNHDAMYWYRQDPGQGLRLIYYSQIVNDFQKGDIAEGYSVSREKKESFPLTVTSAQKNPTAFYLCASSPLPGRKNTGELFFGEGSRLTVL.

In DNA, the CDR3 is TGTGCCAGCAGCTTGGGCTACCAAGAGACCCAGTACTTC. As protein: CASSLGYQETQYF. The V and J genes are TRBV5-5 and TRBJ2-5; unclear D gene. Germline V gene sequence: CDR1 SGHKS, CDR2 YYEKEE (reference sequence). This CDR3 spans 13 amino acids. V was shortened by 0 bases and J by 0 bases, with 3 bases between the two germline ends.

This clone was picked up one time. The rearrangement joins TRBV5-1 to TRBJ2-7; 12 bases fit TRBD2. V lost 4 bases to trimming and J lost 4 bases; unmatched junction nucleotides: 9. The V gene's germline CDR1 is SGHRS and CDR2 YFSETQ. The CDR3 extends over 16 amino acids. CDR3 DNA: TGCGCCAGCAGCGCGGAACCTAGCGGGGGGGCATACGAGCAGTACTTC. This sequence encodes CASSAEPSGGAYEQYF.

The V gene is TRBV21-1, the J gene TRBJ2-6; the table assigns TRBD1, which was not confirmed against the DNA. TRBV21-1 is a known pseudogene. The CDR3 contains 15 residues. The CDR3 loop reads CASGDRVPGANVLTF. CDR3 bases: TGTGCCAGCGGGGACAGGGTCCCTGGGGCCAACGTCCTGACTTTC.

V and J are TRBV19 and TRBJ1-3; D gene ambiguous. V lost 6 bases and J lost 0, with 6 bases in between. CDR3 size: 13 residues. Germline V gene sequence: CDR1 LNHDA, CDR2 SQIVND (reference sequence). Here the CDR3 reads CASRQNSGNTIYF. Written as DNA, the CDR3 is TGTGCCAGTAGACAAAACTCTGGAAACACCATATATTTT.

This rearrangement joins TRBV11-2 to TRBJ2-3, with 13 bases fitting TRBD2. CDR3 length: 15 residues. Germline lookup yields CDR1 SGHAT and CDR2 FQNNGV. Losses at the gene ends were 5 bases for V and 4 bases for J; bases not matched to a gene: 3. CDR3: CASSATSGGADTQYF. As DNA, the CDR3 is TGTGCCAGCAGCGCCACTAGCGGGGGGGCAGATACGCAGTATTTT. Drawing the rest from reference TRBV11-2 and TRBJ2-3, the complete variable domain is EAGVAQSPRYKIIEKRQSVAFWCNPISGHATLYWYQQILGQGPKLLIQFQNNGVVDDSQLPKDRFSAERLKGVDSTLKIQPAKLEDSAVYLCASSATSGGADTQYFGPGTRLTVL.

This chain joins TRBV21-1 and TRBJ2-7. TRBV21-1 is described as a pseudogene. CDR3 length: 14 amino acids. As DNA, the CDR3 is TGTGCCAGCAGCAAAGTTGAGGGGGGAGGCGAGCAGTACTTC. This codes for CASSKVEGGGEQYF.

This clone was detected only once. This sequence joins TRBV5-4 and TRBJ2-1; D not certain. This CDR3 comprises 17 residues. The ends were cut back, 2 bases at V and 0 bases at J, with 15 bases in the middle. The germline V gene has CDR1 SGHNT and CDR2 YYREEE (reference sequence). CDR3 DNA: TGTGCCAGCAGCTTTAAAGTAGAATCAAGCTCCTACAATGAGCAGTTCTTC. Residues: CASSFKVESSSYNEQFF.

The V call is TRBV7-8, the J call TRBJ2-3; D unclear. Trimming stripped 1 base from V and 2 bases from J, with 10 bases between. Germline loops: CDR1 SGHVS, CDR2 FQNEAQ. There are 15 residues in the CDR3. CDR3 protein: CASSLVSVATDTQYF. The CDR3 coding sequence is TGTGCCAGCAGCTTAGTCTCCGTGGCCACAGATACGCAGTATTTT.

This sequence joins TRBV7-2 and TRBJ2-1; TRBD2 matches at 15 bases. With 5 bases clipped from V and 0 bases from J, the junction kept 8 bases outside the gene matches. Germline CDR1 reads SGHTA; CDR2 reads FQGNSA. This CDR3 comprises 19 residues. CDR3 nucleotide sequence: TGTGCCAGCAGCCTTGGGACTAGCGGGGGGTCGAGCTCCTACAATGAGCAGTTCTTC. Its protein product is CASSLGTSGGSSSYNEQFF.